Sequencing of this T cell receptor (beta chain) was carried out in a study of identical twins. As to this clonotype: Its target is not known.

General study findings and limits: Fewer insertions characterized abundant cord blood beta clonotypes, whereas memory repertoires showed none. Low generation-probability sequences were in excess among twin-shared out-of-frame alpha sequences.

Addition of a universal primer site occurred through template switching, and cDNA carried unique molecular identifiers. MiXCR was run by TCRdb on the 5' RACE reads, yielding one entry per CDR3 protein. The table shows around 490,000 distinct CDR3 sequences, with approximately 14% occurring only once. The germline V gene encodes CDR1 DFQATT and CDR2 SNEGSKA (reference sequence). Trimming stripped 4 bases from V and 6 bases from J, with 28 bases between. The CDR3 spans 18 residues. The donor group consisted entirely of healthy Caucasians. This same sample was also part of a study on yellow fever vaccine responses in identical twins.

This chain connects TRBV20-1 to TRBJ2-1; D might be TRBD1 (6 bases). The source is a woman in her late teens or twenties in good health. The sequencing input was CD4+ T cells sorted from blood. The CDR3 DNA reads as TGCAGTGCTATCACCCCCACCTACGACAGGCTGGGGGTCAATGAGCAGTTCTTC. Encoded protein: CSAITPTYDRLGVNEQFF.